These 9 T cell receptor beta chains came from one sample sequenced in a study of blood T cell repertoires in COVID-19. Repertoires were generated with immunoSEQ multiplex PCR, while TCRdb's copy carries only in-frame clones and drops some. The data show under 150,000 clones, 70% to 90% seen once. Source material: PBMCs or T cells enriched from blood (not recorded which). These TCRs come from a young woman with acute COVID-19.

The chain recombines TRBV5-1 with TRBJ1-1; TRBD1 is a possible D gene (6 bases). This CDR3 spans 16 amino acids. Trimming removed 1 base at V and 4 bases at J, with 17 bases between. Germline-derived CDR1 and CDR2 are SGHRS and YFSETQ. The CDR3, as DNA: TGCGCCAGCAGCTTGATACAGGGCGCACGGGGCACTGAAGCTTTCTTT. It codes for CASSLIQGARGTEAFF.

The genes are TRBV27 and TRBJ1-2, with 8 bases identical to TRBD1. J was trimmed by 4 bases and V by 6 bases; bases with no gene match: 10. The germline CDR1 and CDR2 sequences are MNHEY and SMNVEV (reference sequence). This CDR3 spans 15 amino acids. DNA for the CDR3: TGTGCCAGCAGATTTAGTCAGGGGGCCGTCTATGGCTACACCTTC. Translating gives CASRFSQGAVYGYTF.

V and J are TRBV6-4 and TRBJ2-3; TRBD2 aligns across 10 bases. After removal of 5 bases from V and 1 base from J, the junction contained 3 bases not matched to a gene. The germline CDR1 and CDR2 sequences are MRHNA and SNTAGT. There are 15 residues in the CDR3. DNA for the CDR3: TGTGCCAGCAGTTTTCTAGCGGGAGGCACAGATACGCAGTATTTT. Its translation is CASSFLAGGTDTQYF.

This chain uses TRBV4-1 with TRBJ2-1; 7 bases line up with TRBD2. Germline-derived CDR1 and CDR2 are MGHRA and YSYEKL. V was pared by 1 base and J by 5 bases, with 14 bases of the junction left unmatched. This CDR3 comprises 18 residues. CDR3 region: CASSQGAQRGPVHNEQFF. DNA of the CDR3: TGCGCCAGCAGCCAAGGGGCACAGCGGGGCCCAGTGCACAATGAGCAGTTCTTC.

V is TRBV5-8 and J is TRBJ2-1, with 11 bases identical to TRBD1. CDR1 and CDR2 from the germline V gene are SGHTS and YDEGEE. This CDR3 is built from 16 residues. J was trimmed by 2 bases and V by 1 base; bases with no gene match: 2. Here the CDR3 reads CASSLKGQGAYNEQFF. The CDR3 nucleotides are TGTGCCAGCAGCTTGAAGGGACAGGGGGCCTACAATGAGCAGTTCTTC. The full variable domain, completed using reference TRBV5-8 and TRBJ2-1, is EAGVTQSPTHLIKTRGQQATLRCSPISGHTSVYWYQQALGLGLQFLLWYDEGEERNRGNFPPRFSGRQFPNYSSELNVNALELEDSALYLCASSLKGQGAYNEQFFGPGTRLTVL.

As for this clone: At one boundary the junction diverges from the germline segment, which might be a read error. The chain carries TRBV2 and TRBJ1-1; the D gene is possibly TRBD1 (6 bases). From germline, CDR1 is SNHLY and CDR2 FYNNEI. The CDR3 consists of 14 residues. CDR3 sequence reads: CASSDRTENSEAFF. DNA of the CDR3: TGTGCCAGCAGTGACCGGACAGAGAACTCTGAAGCTTTCTTT.

The V call is TRBV28, the J call TRBJ2-1; TRBD1 agrees at 7 bases. Germline V CDR1 and CDR2: MDHEN, SYDVKM. The CDR3 has 15 residues. V lost 4 bases and J lost 4; bases outside the gene matches: 7. The CDR3: CASSSGQNDYNEQFF. CDR3 bases: TGTGCCAGCAGTTCGGGACAGAATGATTACAATGAGCAGTTCTTC.

This clone came up a few times. The J gene is TRBJ2-7, the V gene TRBV28, with 9 bases aligning to TRBD1. CDR1 and CDR2 from the germline V gene are MDHEN and SYDVKM. This CDR3 comprises 13 residues. J gave up 3 bases and V 5 bases, and 2 bases lay outside the gene matches. The CDR3 is CASSTGGIYEQYF. CDR3 nucleotides: TGTGCCAGCAGTACAGGGGGCATCTACGAGCAGTACTTC. The full variable domain, completed using reference TRBV28 and TRBJ2-7, is DVKVTQSSRYLVKRTGEKVFLECVQDMDHENMFWYRQDPGLGLRLIYFSYDVKMKEKGDIPEGYSVSREKKERFSLILESASTNQTSMYLCASSTGGIYEQYFGPGTRLTVT.

In this sample, this clone turned up a few times. The chain carries TRBV7-2 and TRBJ2-3; 11 nucleotides agree with TRBD2. The CDR3 is made up of 16 amino acids. Germline lookup yields CDR1 SGHTA and CDR2 FQGNSA. V shed 0 bases and J 5 bases; nucleotides not matched to a gene: 4. CDR3 DNA: TGTGCCAGCAGCTTAGCGCGACTAGCGGGACGAGATACGCAGTATTTT. The encoded protein is CASSLARLAGRDTQYF.